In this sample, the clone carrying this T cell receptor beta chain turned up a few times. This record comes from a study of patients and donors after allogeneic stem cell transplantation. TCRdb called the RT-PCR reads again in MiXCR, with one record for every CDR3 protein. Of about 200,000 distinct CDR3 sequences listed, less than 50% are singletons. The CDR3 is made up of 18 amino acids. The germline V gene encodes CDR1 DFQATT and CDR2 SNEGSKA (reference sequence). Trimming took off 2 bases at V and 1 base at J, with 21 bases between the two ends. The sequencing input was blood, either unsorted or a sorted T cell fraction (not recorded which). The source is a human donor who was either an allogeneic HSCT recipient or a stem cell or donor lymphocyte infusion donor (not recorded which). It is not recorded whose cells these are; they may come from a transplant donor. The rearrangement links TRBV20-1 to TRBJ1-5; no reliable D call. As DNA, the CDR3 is TGCAGTGCTAGAAGGACCGGGATCGGTCGTTTAAGCAATCAGCCCCAGCATTTT. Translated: CSARRTGIGRLSNQPQHF.